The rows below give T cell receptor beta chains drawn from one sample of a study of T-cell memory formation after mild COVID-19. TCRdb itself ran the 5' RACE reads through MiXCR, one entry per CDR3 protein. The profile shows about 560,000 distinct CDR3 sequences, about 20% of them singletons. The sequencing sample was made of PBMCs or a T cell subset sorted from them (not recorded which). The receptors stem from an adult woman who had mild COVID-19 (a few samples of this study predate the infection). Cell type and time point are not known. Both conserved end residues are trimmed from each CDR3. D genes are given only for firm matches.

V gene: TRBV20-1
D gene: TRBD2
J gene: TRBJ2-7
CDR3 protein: SAREGTSGSSEQY

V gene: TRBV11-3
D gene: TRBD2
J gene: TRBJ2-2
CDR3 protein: ASSLAPGKRERNTGELF

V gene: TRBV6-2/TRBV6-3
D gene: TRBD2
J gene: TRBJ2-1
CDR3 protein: ASSYSRLAGFEQF

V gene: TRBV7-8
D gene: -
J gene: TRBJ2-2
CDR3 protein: ASSLSGLGNTGELF

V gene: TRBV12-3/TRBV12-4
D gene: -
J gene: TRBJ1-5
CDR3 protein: ASSLIGNQPQH

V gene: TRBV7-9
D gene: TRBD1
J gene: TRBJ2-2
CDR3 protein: ASSYWTGMNTGELF

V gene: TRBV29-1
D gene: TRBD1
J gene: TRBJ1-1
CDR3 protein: SVRRDSSTEAF

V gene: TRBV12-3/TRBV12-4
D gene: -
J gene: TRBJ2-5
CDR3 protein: ASSLLRDEETQY

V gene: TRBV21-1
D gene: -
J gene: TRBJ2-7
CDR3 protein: ASSPRKRCEVHEQY

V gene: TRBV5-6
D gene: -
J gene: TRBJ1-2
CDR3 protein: ASSARRGPNANYGYT

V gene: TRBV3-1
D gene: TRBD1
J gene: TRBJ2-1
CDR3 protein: ASSRRRTGSGNEQF

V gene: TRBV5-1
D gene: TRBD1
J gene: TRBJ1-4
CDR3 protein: ASSPGQGPNEKLF

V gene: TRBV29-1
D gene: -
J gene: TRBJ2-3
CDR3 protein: SANFRDTDTQY

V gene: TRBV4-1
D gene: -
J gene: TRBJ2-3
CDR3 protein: ASSQAHSGTSTDTQY

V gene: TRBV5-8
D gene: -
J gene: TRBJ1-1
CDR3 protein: ASSPTNHLMNTEAF

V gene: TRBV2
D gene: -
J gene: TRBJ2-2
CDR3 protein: ASRQTSNSGELF

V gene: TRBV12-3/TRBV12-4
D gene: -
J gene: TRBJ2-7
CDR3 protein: ASSFLGADEQY

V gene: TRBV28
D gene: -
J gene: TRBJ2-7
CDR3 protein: ASFWSVRGDSYEQY

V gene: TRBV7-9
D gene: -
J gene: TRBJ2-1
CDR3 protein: ASSLGESYNEQF

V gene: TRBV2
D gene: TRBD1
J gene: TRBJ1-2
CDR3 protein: ASTGDRGLDGYT

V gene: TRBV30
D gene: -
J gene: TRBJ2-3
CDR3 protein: AWSLSSDTQY

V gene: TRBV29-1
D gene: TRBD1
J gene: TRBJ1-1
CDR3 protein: SVDQGAMTEAF

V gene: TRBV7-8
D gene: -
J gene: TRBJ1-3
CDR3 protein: ASNDLQGSSGNTIY

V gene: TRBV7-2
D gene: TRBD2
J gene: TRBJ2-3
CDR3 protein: ASSRPRDRLADLTDTQY

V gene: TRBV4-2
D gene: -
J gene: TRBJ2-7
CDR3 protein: ASSQDVHTGEQY

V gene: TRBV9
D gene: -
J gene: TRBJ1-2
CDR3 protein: ASSVVGSNYGYT

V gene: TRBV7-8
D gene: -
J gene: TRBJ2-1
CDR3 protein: ASSTSYNEQF

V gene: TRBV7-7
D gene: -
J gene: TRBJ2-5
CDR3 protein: ASSPDWTDTETQY

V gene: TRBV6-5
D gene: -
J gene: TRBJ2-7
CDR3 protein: ASRWTATYEQY

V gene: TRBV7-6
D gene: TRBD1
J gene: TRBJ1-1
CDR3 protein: ASSLGPGGAMIEAF

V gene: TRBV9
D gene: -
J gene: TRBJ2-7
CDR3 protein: ASSPQAVTYEQY

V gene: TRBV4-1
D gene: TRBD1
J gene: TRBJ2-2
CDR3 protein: ASSQIRPGQRNTGELF

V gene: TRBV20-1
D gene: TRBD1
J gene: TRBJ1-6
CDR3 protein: SAIRRTGSKNSPLH

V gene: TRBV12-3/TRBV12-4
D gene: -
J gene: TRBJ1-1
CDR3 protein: ASSFTRAEAF

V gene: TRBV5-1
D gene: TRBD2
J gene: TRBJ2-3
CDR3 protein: ASSSGGTSGLETDTQY

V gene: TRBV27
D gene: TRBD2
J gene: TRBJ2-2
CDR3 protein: ARAGDTGTGELF

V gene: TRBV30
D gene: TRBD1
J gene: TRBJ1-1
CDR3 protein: ACRPQEGGNTEAF

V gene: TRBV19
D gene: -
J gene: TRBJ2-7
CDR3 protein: ASSIPGDGYEQY

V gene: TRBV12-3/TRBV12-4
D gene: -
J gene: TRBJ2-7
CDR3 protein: ASLGGNYEQY

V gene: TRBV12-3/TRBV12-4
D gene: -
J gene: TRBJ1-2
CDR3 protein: ASSSRSGLVYGYT

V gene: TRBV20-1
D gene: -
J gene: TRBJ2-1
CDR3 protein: SARRGGVTYNEQF

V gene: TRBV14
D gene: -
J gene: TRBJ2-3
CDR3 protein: ASSLTIQGTDTQY

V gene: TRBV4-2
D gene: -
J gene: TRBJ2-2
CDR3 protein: ASSTQNTGELF

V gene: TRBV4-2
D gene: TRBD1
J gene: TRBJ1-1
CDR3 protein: ASSHRDREGTEAF

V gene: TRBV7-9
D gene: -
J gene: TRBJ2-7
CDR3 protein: ASTHSTPGHEQY

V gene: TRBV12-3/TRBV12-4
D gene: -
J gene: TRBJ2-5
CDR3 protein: ASRPTREQETQY

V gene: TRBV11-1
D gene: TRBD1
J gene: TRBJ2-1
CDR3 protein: ASSFGQGGEQF

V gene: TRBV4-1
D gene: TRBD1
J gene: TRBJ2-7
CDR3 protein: ASSHGDRGTYEQY

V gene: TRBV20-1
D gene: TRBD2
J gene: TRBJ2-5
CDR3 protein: SARSGTILQETQY

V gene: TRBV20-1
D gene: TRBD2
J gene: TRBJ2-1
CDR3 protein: SAPGTGGSSYNEQF

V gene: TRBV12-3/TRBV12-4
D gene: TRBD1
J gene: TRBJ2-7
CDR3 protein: ASSSGGQGYEQY

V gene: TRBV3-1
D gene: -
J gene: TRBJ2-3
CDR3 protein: ASSQLWGSSTDTQY

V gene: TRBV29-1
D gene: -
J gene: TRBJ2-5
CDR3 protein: SVAGTSSPVKLYQETQY

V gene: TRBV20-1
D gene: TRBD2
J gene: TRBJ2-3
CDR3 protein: SARSGGAQGTQY